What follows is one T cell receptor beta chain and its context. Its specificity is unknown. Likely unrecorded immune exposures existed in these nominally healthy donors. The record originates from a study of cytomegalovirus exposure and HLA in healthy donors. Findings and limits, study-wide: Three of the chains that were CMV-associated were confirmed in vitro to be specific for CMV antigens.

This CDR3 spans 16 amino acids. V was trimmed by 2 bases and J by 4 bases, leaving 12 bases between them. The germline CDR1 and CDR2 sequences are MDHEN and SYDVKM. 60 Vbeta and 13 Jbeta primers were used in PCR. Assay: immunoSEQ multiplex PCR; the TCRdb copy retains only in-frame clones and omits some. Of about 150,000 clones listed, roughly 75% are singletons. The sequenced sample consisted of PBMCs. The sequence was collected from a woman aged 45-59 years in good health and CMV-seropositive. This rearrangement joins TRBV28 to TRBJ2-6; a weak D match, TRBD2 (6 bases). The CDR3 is CASSLAGPRGANVLTF. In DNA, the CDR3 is TGTGCCAGCAGTTTAGCGGGACCCAGAGGGGCCAACGTCCTGACTTTC.